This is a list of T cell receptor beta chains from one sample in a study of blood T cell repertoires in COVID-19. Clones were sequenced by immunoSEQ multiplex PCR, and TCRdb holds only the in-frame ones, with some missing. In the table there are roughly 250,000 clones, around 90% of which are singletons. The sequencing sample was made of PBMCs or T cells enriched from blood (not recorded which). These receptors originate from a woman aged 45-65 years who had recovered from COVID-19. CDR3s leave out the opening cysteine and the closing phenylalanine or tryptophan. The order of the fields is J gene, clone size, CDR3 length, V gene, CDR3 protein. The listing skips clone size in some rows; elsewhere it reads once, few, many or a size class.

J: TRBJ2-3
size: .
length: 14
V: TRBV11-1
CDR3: ASSLVTGLSTDTQY

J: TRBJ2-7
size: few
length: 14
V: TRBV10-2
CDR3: ASSDIVSGLSYEQY

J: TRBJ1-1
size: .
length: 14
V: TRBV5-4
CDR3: ASSPGVRGMNTEAF

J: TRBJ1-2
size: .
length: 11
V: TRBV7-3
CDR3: ASGQGPGYGYT

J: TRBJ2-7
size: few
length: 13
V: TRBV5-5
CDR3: ASSTSGVTTYEQY

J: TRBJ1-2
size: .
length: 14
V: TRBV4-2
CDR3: ASSQREIAPNYGYT

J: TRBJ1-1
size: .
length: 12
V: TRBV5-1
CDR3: ASSLTSSGTEAF

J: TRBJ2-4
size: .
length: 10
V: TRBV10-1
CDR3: ASSDTKNIQY

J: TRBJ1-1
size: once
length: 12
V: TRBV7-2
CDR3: ASSTRRQGTGAF

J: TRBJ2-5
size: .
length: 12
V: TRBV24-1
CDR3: ATSDLVDWETQY

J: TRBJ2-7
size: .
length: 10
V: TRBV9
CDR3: ASSVGTGEQY

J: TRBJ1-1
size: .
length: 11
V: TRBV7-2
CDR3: ASSLFGISEAF

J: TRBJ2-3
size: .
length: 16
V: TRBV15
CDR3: ATSRVGSGRAGTDTQY

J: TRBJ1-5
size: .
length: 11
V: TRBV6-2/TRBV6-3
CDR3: ASSDRASQPQH

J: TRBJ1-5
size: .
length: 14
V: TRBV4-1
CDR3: ASSQDDRGGNQPQH

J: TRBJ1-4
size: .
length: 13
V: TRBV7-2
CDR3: ASSAGDSRGEKLF

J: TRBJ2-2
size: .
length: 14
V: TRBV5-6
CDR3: ASSADRGRPTGELF

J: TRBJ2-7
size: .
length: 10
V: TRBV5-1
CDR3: ASSGQTYEQY

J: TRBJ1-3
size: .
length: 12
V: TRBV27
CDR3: ASRETGTGNTIY

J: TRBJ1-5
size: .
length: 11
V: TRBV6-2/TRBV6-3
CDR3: ASSGQGGQPQH

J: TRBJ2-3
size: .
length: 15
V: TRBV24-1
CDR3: ATSDLVAGGPRDTQY

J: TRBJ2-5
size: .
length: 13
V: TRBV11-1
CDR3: ASSLVGGVGQTQY

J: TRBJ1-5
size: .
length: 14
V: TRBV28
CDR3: ASSLGALWSNQPQH